These 25 T cell receptor beta chains share one sample of origin, sequenced in a study of T cell repertoires in cytomegalovirus infection. TCRdb ran MiXCR on the reads and lists one entry per CDR3 protein. The sample carries around 530,000 distinct CDR3 sequences, about 17% recorded once. The sample taken for sequencing was CD8+ T cells from PBMCs. These receptors originate from a human donor in good health (CMV status not recorded). Some clones in this sample may be carry-over from other donors' samples.

This clonotype was detected many times. This rearrangement joins TRBV19 to TRBJ1-1; 7 bases are shared with TRBD1. V lost 8 bases to trimming and J lost 0 bases; unmatched junction nucleotides: 6. The CDR3 contains 14 residues. Germline V gene sequence: CDR1 LNHDA, CDR2 SQIVND (reference sequence). The CDR3 reads CASWSRGMNTEAFF. The CDR3 DNA sequence: TGTGCCAGTTGGTCCAGGGGGATGAACACTGAAGCTTTCTTT.

This chain joins TRBV4-1 and TRBJ2-1; a weak D match, TRBD1 (7 bases). Germline CDR1 MGHRA, CDR2 YSYEKL. The CDR3 extends over 16 amino acids. Trimming took off 1 base at V and 8 bases at J, with 18 bases between the two ends. The CDR3 spells CASSQARRGLGDEQFF. CDR3 DNA sequence: TGCGCCAGCAGCCAAGCGCGGAGGGGGCTAGGGGATGAGCAGTTCTTC.

This chain joins TRBV20-1 and TRBJ1-1, with 10 bases that match TRBD1. CDR3 length: 16 residues. With 0 bases clipped from V and 0 bases from J, the junction kept 4 bases outside the gene matches. Germline V gene sequence: CDR1 DFQATT, CDR2 SNEGSKA (reference sequence). The CDR3 here is CSARDRGTGVNTEAFF. The CDR3 DNA sequence: TGCAGTGCTAGAGATCGCGGGACAGGGGTGAACACTGAAGCTTTCTTT.

The chain joins TRBV9 to TRBJ1-2; no clear D. The V gene lost 0 bases and the J gene lost 1 base, with 10 bases spanning the gap. The CDR3 runs 15 residues. Germline values: CDR1 SGDLS, CDR2 YYNGEE. CDR3 amino acids: CASSVGGRDNYGYTF. The CDR3 coding sequence is TGTGCCAGCAGCGTAGGTGGGAGGGATAACTATGGCTACACCTTC.

This chain uses TRBV9 with TRBJ2-1, with 7 nucleotides matching TRBD2. V trimming: 4 bases; J trimming: 8 bases; junction bases outside the gene matches: 9. Germline V gene data show CDR1 as SGDLS and CDR2 as YYNGEE. This CDR3 region has 14 residues. The CDR3 is CASSPPSGGYEQFF. The CDR3, as DNA: TGTGCCAGCAGCCCGCCTAGCGGTGGTTATGAGCAGTTCTTC.

To note about this clonotype: A read error may produce the germline difference seen at one junction end. The genes are TRBV20-1 and TRBJ2-6; perhaps TRBD1 as D (5 bases). In germline, CDR1 is DFQATT, CDR2 SNEGSKA (reference sequence). The CDR3 runs to 17 residues. The chain's CDR3 is CSARDPQGSSGANVLTF. The CDR3 DNA follows: TGCAGTGCTAGAGATCCCCAGGGCAGCTCTGGTGCCAACGTCCTGACTTTC.

Regarding this clonotype: A much bigger clone sits one base away, suggesting this may be a read error. The conserved phenylalanine or tryptophan is not found at the CDR3 terminus, so this likely reflects a read error. The chain has TRBV4-1 and TRBJ1-2; D is unclear. CDR1 is MGHRA, CDR2 YSYEKL, per germline. V lost 0 bases and J 5 bases, leaving 10 bases between the germline ends. This CDR3 has 14 residues. The chain's CDR3 is CASSQEGSSYGYTL. In nucleotides, the CDR3 is TGCGCCAGCAGCCAAGAGGGGAGTTCGTATGGCTACACCTTA.

In this sample, this clonotype turned up a few times. The rearrangement links TRBV24-1 to TRBJ2-2; no clear D. Per germline, CDR1 KGHDR and CDR2 SFDVKD. The V end was cut by 6 bases, the J end by 1 base, with 11 bases between. The CDR3 loop spans 15 amino acids. CDR3 sequence (DNA): TGTGCCACCAGTCCTACCAGTGTGAACACCGGGGAGCTGTTTTTT. Translation gives CATSPTSVNTGELFF.

This clonotype was seen more than once but under ten times. This chain joins TRBV29-1 and TRBJ2-1; D gene unclear. The V end lost 4 bases, the J end lost 0 bases, and 7 bases lay between the germline ends. There are 13 residues in the CDR3. The germline gives CDR1 SQVTM, CDR2 ANQGSEA. This CDR3 reads CSVVLTSYNEQFF. In DNA form, the CDR3 reads TGCAGCGTTGTACTTACCTCCTACAATGAGCAGTTCTTC.

Note on this clonotype: This may stem from a read error, because a much larger clone lies one nucleotide away. This chain links TRBV6-1 with TRBJ2-7; a possible D gene is TRBD1 (6 bases). CDR1 is MNHNS, CDR2 SASEGT, per germline. The length of the CDR3 is 18 residues. The CDR3 here is CDSSEDGLARGPPYEQYF. The CDR3 DNA is TGTGACAGCAGTGAAGATGGGTTGGCCAGGGGACCGCCCTACGAGCAGTACTTC.

This clonotype came up a few times. This chain joins TRBV4-1 and TRBJ1-2; tentative D call: TRBD1 (5 bases). Germline CDR1 reads MGHRA; CDR2 reads YSYEKL. The CDR3 is 16 residues long. The V gene lost 3 bases and the J gene lost 8 bases, with 22 bases spanning the gap. The CDR3 region has the DNA TGCGCCAGCAGCCATAATCCGGCGGCAGGGATAGTGGGCTACACCTTC. It yields the protein CASSHNPAAGIVGYTF.

This clonotype has more than one count but fewer than ten. The chain combines TRBV20-1 with TRBJ1-5; D uncertain. CDR3 size: 14 residues. Germline loops: CDR1 DFQATT, CDR2 SNEGSKA (reference sequence). V lost 8 bases and J lost 0, with 14 bases in between. For the CDR3, the DNA is TGCAGTACCAACAGCGCTAATAGCAATCAGCCCCAGCATTTT. Residues: CSTNSANSNQPQHF.

In this sample, this clonotype turned up a few times. This chain links TRBV5-4 with TRBJ2-1; tentative D call: TRBD2 (5 bases). The CDR3 covers 15 residues. Deletions cut 2 bases from V and 5 bases from J, with 14 bases between. CDR1 SGHNT and CDR2 YYREEE come from the germline V gene (reference sequence). This CDR3 reads CASSFREPINNEQFF. As DNA, the CDR3 is TGTGCCAGCAGCTTCCGGGAACCCATAAACAATGAGCAGTTCTTC.

J is TRBJ2-2 and V is TRBV3-1; maybe TRBD2 (6 bases). The CDR3 runs 17 residues. The V and J ends lost 0 bases and 4 bases respectively, with 15 bases between them. Germline CDR1 and CDR2: LGHDT and YNNKEL (reference sequence). The CDR3 is CASSQDWGGDGTGELFF. CDR3 sequence (DNA): TGTGCCAGCAGCCAAGATTGGGGAGGCGACGGCACCGGGGAGCTGTTTTTT. The variable domain in full, with the rest retrieved from reference TRBV3-1 and TRBJ2-2, is DTAVSQTPKYLVTQMGNDKSIKCEQNLGHDTMYWYKQDSKKFLKIMFSYNNKELIINETVPNRFSPKSPDKAHLNLHINSLELGDSAVYFCASSQDWGGDGTGELFFGEGSRLTVL.

This clonotype was observed at least ten times. The DNA for the CDR3 is TGTGCCAGCAGCTCGGACAGGGGGCCCCCTAGCACGAATGAGCAGTTCTTC. Translating it yields CASSSDRGPPSTNEQFF. J is TRBJ2-1 and V is TRBV5-4, with 11 bases identical to TRBD1. After removal of 3 bases from V and 7 bases from J, the junction contained 12 bases not matched to a gene. Germline V gene data show CDR1 as SGHNT and CDR2 as YYREEE (reference sequence). The CDR3 covers 17 residues.

A word on this clonotype: Possible read error: a much larger clone is one base away. This chain links TRBV6-5 with TRBJ2-7; 8 bases match TRBD2. Germline-derived CDR1 and CDR2 are MNHEY and SVGAGI. This CDR3 contains 14 residues. In DNA form, the CDR3 reads TGTGCCAGCAGCCCCCGGGGGGGGCAATACGAGCGGTACTTC. Amino acids: CASSPRGGQYERYF.

Note on this clonotype: The junction and the germline gene differ at one end; a read error may be behind it. V gene TRBV29-1 combines with J gene TRBJ2-3; 8 nucleotides line up with TRBD1. The CDR3 consists of 14 residues. In germline, CDR1 is SQVTM, CDR2 ANQGSEA. CDR3: CSVVQGASTDTKYF. CDR3 DNA sequence: TGCAGCGTTGTTCAGGGGGCCAGCACAGATACGAAGTATTTT.

As concerns this clonotype: This CDR3 is missing its conserved last phenylalanine or tryptophan, likely due to a read error. The chain uses TRBV2 and TRBJ1-1; D is possibly TRBD1 (5 bases). The germline CDR1 and CDR2 sequences are SNHLY and FYNNEI. The CDR3 covers 11 residues. V was shortened by 8 bases and J by 5 bases, with 9 bases between the two germline ends. CDR3 loop: CASGGGTEAFI. The DNA of the CDR3 is TGTGCCAGCGGTGGGGGGACTGAAGCTTTCATT.

Only a few counts were recorded for this clonotype. The V gene is TRBV12-3 or TRBV12-4, the J gene TRBJ2-7; D might be TRBD1 or TRBD2, each matching 6 bases. The CDR3 contains 14 residues. With 4 bases removed from V and 5 bases from J, the gap between germline ends came to 15 bases. This CDR3 is CASSSGGRRDEQYF. The DNA for the CDR3 is TGTGCCAGCAGTTCCGGGGGCCGCAGGGACGAGCAGTACTTC.

The rearrangement links TRBV28 to TRBJ1-4; D possibly corresponds to TRBD1 (5 bases). Trimming left V 10 bases short and J 6 bases short, with 18 bases between. Germline CDR1 MDHEN, CDR2 SYDVKM. The CDR3 covers 14 residues. The CDR3 here is CATGREGEDEKLFF. The CDR3 DNA reads TGTGCCACCGGCCGAGAAGGGGAGGATGAAAAACTGTTTTTT.

This clonotype has more than one count but fewer than ten. This chain connects TRBV19 to TRBJ2-3; D is undetermined. V was shortened by 4 bases and J by 1 base, with 6 bases between the two germline ends. Germline V CDR1 and CDR2: LNHDA, SQIVND (reference sequence). CDR3 size: 13 residues. The CDR3 DNA reads TGTGCCAGTAGTACCTACGGCACAGATACGCAGTATTTT. This translates into CASSTYGTDTQYF. Based on the CDR3 plus reference TRBV19 and TRBJ2-3, the full variable domain is DGGITQSPKYLFRKEGQNVTLSCEQNLNHDAMYWYRQDPGQGLRLIYYSQIVNDFQKGDIAEGYSVSREKKESFPLTVTSAQKNPTAFYLCASSTYGTDTQYFGPGTRLTVL.

This clonotype was counted many times. The J gene is TRBJ2-5, the V gene TRBV6-1, with D unclear. The CDR3 loop spans 16 amino acids. The germline V gene encodes CDR1 MNHNS and CDR2 SASEGT. V was pared by 0 bases and J by 4 bases, with 15 bases between. CDR3 loop: CASSEALTLTGETQYF. CDR3 bases: TGTGCCAGCAGTGAAGCGCTAACACTCACGGGAGAGACCCAGTACTTC.

The chain joins TRBV2 to TRBJ2-7; D unclear. Germline V gene sequence: CDR1 SNHLY, CDR2 FYNNEI. Between the trimmed V and J ends, which lost 8 bases and 5 bases, there was a span of 7 bases. This CDR3 is built from 10 residues. The CDR3 sequence is CASLWDEQYF. CDR3 nucleotide sequence: TGTGCCAGCCTATGGGACGAGCAGTACTTC.

This clonotype was seen at least ten times. The rearrangement uses TRBV11-2 and TRBJ2-7; D possibly corresponds to TRBD2 (5 bases). V lost 1 base and J 3 bases, leaving 7 bases between the germline ends. This CDR3 has 13 residues. Looked up from germline, CDR1 is SGHAT and CDR2 is FQNNGV. The CDR3 sequence: CASSLGTDYEQYF. The CDR3 nucleotides read TGTGCCAGCAGCTTAGGGACTGACTACGAGCAGTACTTC.

This clonotype was seen a few times. The chain carries TRBV29-1 and TRBJ2-7; possibly TRBD2 for D (5 bases). Germline CDR1 reads SQVTM; CDR2 reads ANQGSEA. The CDR3 loop spans 11 amino acids. Trimming pared 5 bases from V and 5 bases from J, leaving 10 bases between. For the CDR3, the DNA is TGCAGCGTTCGATCGGGGAACGAGCAGTACTTC. This translates into CSVRSGNEQYF.